One sample yielded the 24 T cell receptor beta chains listed below, sequenced in a study of shared clonotypes between healthy human individuals. Naive-designated CD8 cells lacked CD45RO, were positively enriched for CCR7, and omitted terminally differentiated effector memory CD45RA+ cells. Sequenced by immunoSEQ multiplex PCR; TCRdb stores in-frame clones only, minus some. The data show some 1,900,000 clones, 85% to 95% seen once. Material for sequencing was naive CD8+ T cells sorted from blood. These TCRs come from a man aged 18 to 29 in good health.

The chain has TRBV19 and TRBJ1-5, with 10 positions matching TRBD1. V lost 6 bases, J lost 8 bases, and 10 bases stayed unmatched. This CDR3 has 15 residues. Germline assignment: CDR1 LNHDA and CDR2 SQIVND (reference sequence). Written as DNA, the CDR3 is TGTGCCAGTAGGCCCCGGGACAGGGGTTTTGAGCCCCAGCATTTT. Its translation is CASRPRDRGFEPQHF.

The J gene is TRBJ1-1, the V gene TRBV11-2; no clear D gene. V lost 3 bases and J 4 bases, leaving 9 bases between the germline ends. The CDR3 loop spans 13 amino acids. Germline lookup yields CDR1 SGHAT and CDR2 FQNNGV. This CDR3 reads CASSFRWATEAFF. The CDR3 DNA follows: TGTGCCAGCAGCTTTAGGTGGGCCACTGAAGCTTTCTTT.

Notes on this clone: The same CDR3 also results from other DNA sequences found in this sample. This chain uses TRBV13 with TRBJ1-2; 7 nucleotides match TRBD1. This CDR3 spans 14 amino acids. V was clipped by 0 bases and J by 2 bases; unmatched bases: 0. Germline CDR1 is PRHDT and CDR2 is FYEKMQ (reference sequence). The CDR3 protein is CASSLGGQNYGYTF. The CDR3 region has the DNA TGTGCCAGCAGCTTAGGGGGACAGAACTATGGCTACACCTTC.

CDR3 residues: CAISEDNTGELFF. The CDR3 coding sequence is TGTGCCATCAGTGAGGACAACACCGGGGAGCTGTTTTTT. The rearrangement joins TRBV10-3 to TRBJ2-2; D not resolved. Per germline, CDR1 ENHRY and CDR2 SYGVKD. CDR3 length: 13 residues. V was shortened by 2 bases and J by 2 bases, with 3 bases between the two germline ends.

The chain recombines TRBV18 with TRBJ2-1; 14 bases agree with TRBD2. This CDR3 has 14 amino acids. The V and J ends lost 4 bases and 10 bases, in that order; junction bases with no gene match: 3. The germline V gene encodes CDR1 KGHSH and CDR2 LQKENI. Here the CDR3 DNA reads TGTGCCAGCTCACTGACTAGCGGGAGGGCCGAGCAGTTCTTC. It yields the protein CASSLTSGRAEQFF.

The rearrangement links TRBV11-2 to TRBJ2-3, with TRBD1 matching 8 bases. Germline assignment: CDR1 SGHAT and CDR2 FQNNGV. The CDR3 spans 17 residues. The V and J ends lost 2 bases and 2 bases, in that order; junction bases with no gene match: 9. The CDR3 loop is CASSLIWTGLNTDTQYF. CDR3 DNA: TGTGCCAGCAGCTTAATCTGGACAGGGCTTAACACAGATACGCAGTATTTT.

The chain couples TRBV28 to TRBJ2-5; 13 positions agree with TRBD2. The CDR3 totals 17 residues. Per germline, CDR1 MDHEN and CDR2 SYDVKM. The V and J ends lost 6 bases and 4 bases, in that order; junction bases with no gene match: 11. CDR3 region: CASRKLAGGPGGETQYF. CDR3 DNA: TGTGCCAGCAGGAAACTAGCGGGGGGGCCCGGCGGAGAGACCCAGTACTTC.

CDR3 sequence (DNA): TGTGCCAGCAGTCCCTATAACCCTGTCAACAATGAGCAGTTCTTC. It is translated as CASSPYNPVNNEQFF. The V gene is TRBV28, the J gene TRBJ2-1; D ambiguous. The germline gives CDR1 MDHEN, CDR2 SYDVKM. CDR3 size: 15 residues. The V end lost 5 bases, the J end lost 5 bases, and 16 bases lay between the germline ends.

The chain uses TRBV5-5 and TRBJ2-7; D not certain. Germline lookup yields CDR1 SGHKS and CDR2 YYEKEE (reference sequence). The CDR3 runs 14 residues. The V and J ends lost 4 bases and 2 bases respectively, with 13 bases between them. CDR3 nucleotide sequence: TGTGCCAGCAGCGAGAGACAATGGACCTACGAGCAGTACTTC. This translates into CASSERQWTYEQYF.

The chain is built from TRBV7-4 and TRBJ1-2; possible D gene TRBD1, 5 bases. The CDR3 sequence is 14 residues long. Germline V gives CDR1 SGHVT, CDR2 SQSDAQ. The V and J ends lost 11 bases and 0 bases respectively, with 16 bases between them. The chain's CDR3 is CAPTMGDSNYGYTF. The CDR3 region has the DNA TGTGCCCCCACAATGGGGGATTCTAACTATGGCTACACCTTC.

The V call is TRBV29-1, the J call TRBJ1-2; 7 bases agree with TRBD1. The V segment lost 7 bases and the J segment 3 bases; nucleotides outside the gene matches: 5. The length of the CDR3 is 12 residues. CDR1 and CDR2 from the germline V gene are SQVTM and ANQGSEA. The DNA for the CDR3 is TGCAGCGCCCTGGGGACAGACTATGGCTACACCTTC. It is translated as CSALGTDYGYTF.

This chain joins TRBV19 and TRBJ1-6, with a possible D match to TRBD1 (6 bases). CDR3 length: 18 amino acids. Germline CDR1 and CDR2: LNHDA and SQIVND (reference sequence). Deletions cut 4 bases from V and 8 bases from J, with 24 bases between. The CDR3 loop is CASSTPVGQYMLDSPLHF. The CDR3 bases are TGTGCCAGTAGTACCCCGGTGGGACAATATATGCTGGATTCACCCCTCCACTTT.

The chain carries TRBV5-1 and TRBJ2-7; 9 bases agree with TRBD1. This CDR3 contains 15 residues. Trimming took 3 bases from V and 4 from J; bases not matched to a gene: 8. Germline-derived CDR1 and CDR2 are SGHRS and YFSETQ. The chain's CDR3 is CASSSPRDRAYEQYF. The CDR3 nucleotides are TGCGCCAGCAGCTCGCCCCGGGACAGGGCTTACGAGCAGTACTTC.

The V and J genes are TRBV4-1 and TRBJ2-5, with 9 bases identical to TRBD1. CDR1 MGHRA and CDR2 YSYEKL come from the germline V gene. The CDR3 runs 16 residues. V gave up 0 bases and J gave up 4 bases; unmatched junction bases: 6. This CDR3 is CASSQEDRGGGETQYF. The CDR3 DNA sequence: TGCGCCAGCAGCCAAGAGGACAGGGGCGGGGGAGAGACCCAGTACTTC.

The chain couples TRBV11-2 to TRBJ2-7; 7 bases line up with TRBD2. This CDR3 is 15 amino acids long. In germline, CDR1 is SGHAT, CDR2 FQNNGV. With 1 base clipped from V and 4 bases from J, the junction kept 7 bases outside the gene matches. The CDR3 sequence is CASSLGAGDGYEQYF. CDR3 sequence (DNA): TGTGCCAGCAGCTTAGGGGCGGGAGACGGGTACGAGCAGTACTTC. The full variable domain, with the rest looked up from reference TRBV11-2 and TRBJ2-7, is EAGVAQSPRYKIIEKRQSVAFWCNPISGHATLYWYQQILGQGPKLLIQFQNNGVVDDSQLPKDRFSAERLKGVDSTLKIQPAKLEDSAVYLCASSLGAGDGYEQYFGPGTRLTVT.

The V gene is TRBV2, the J gene TRBJ2-3, with 13 positions matching TRBD2. This CDR3 spans 15 amino acids. The germline gives CDR1 SNHLY, CDR2 FYNNEI. The V and J ends lost 6 bases and 1 base, in that order; junction bases with no gene match: 1. CDR3 amino acids: CASRGTSGGTDTQYF. In DNA, the CDR3 is TGTGCCAGCAGGGGGACTAGCGGGGGCACAGATACGCAGTATTTT. The full variable domain, its missing parts supplied by reference TRBV2 and TRBJ2-3, is EPEVTQTPSHQVTQMGQEVILRCVPISNHLYFYWYRQILGQKVEFLVSFYNNEISEKSEIFDDQFSVERPDGSNFTLKIRSTKLEDSAMYFCASRGTSGGTDTQYFGPGTRLTVL.

The chain couples TRBV9 to TRBJ1-1; no clear D. The germline gives CDR1 SGDLS, CDR2 YYNGEE. Trimming pared 0 bases from V and 7 bases from J, leaving 10 bases between. CDR3 length: 13 residues. In DNA form, the CDR3 reads TGTGCCAGCAGCGTAGACGTTGGGTATGAAGCTTTCTTT. Translation: CASSVDVGYEAFF. Full variable domain (outside the CDR3, taken from reference TRBV9 and TRBJ1-1): DSGVTQTPKHLITATGQRVTLRCSPRSGDLSVYWYQQSLDQGLQFLIQYYNGEERAKGNILERFSAQQFPDLHSELNLSSLELGDSALYFCASSVDVGYEAFFGQGTRLTVV.

This clone appeared a few times. Different DNA sequences within this sample yield the same CDR3. The chain joins TRBV4-1 to TRBJ2-7; D is unclear. The CDR3 consists of 13 residues. The V gene lost 0 bases and the J gene lost 3 bases, with 6 bases spanning the gap. Germline V lookup: CDR1 MGHRA, CDR2 YSYEKL. The CDR3 nucleotides are TGCGCCAGCAGCCAAGACGCTGGCTACGAGCAGTACTTC. This encodes CASSQDAGYEQYF.

The chain joins TRBV27 to TRBJ2-7; D is perhaps TRBD2 (5 bases). Germline V CDR1 and CDR2: MNHEY, SMNVEV (reference sequence). V shed 2 bases and J shed 5 bases, with 10 bases lying between them. This CDR3 has 13 amino acids. The CDR3 DNA reads as TGTGCCAGCAGTTTAACCCCGCGGGACGAGCAGTACTTC. Its translation is CASSLTPRDEQYF.

V gene TRBV29-1 combines with J gene TRBJ2-5; TRBD2 is a possible D gene (5 bases). Germline-derived CDR1 and CDR2 are SQVTM and ANQGSEA. This CDR3 spans 15 amino acids. V was cut by 6 bases and J by 1 base, with 18 bases left in between. In DNA form, the CDR3 reads TGCAGCGTCGACGGATACCAACGGGGCCAAGAGACCCAGTACTTC. Its protein product is CSVDGYQRGQETQYF.

Regarding this clone: Additional DNA sequences in this sample encode the identical CDR3. This chain uses TRBV19 with TRBJ2-7, with TRBD2 identical over 10 bases. Germline V lookup: CDR1 LNHDA, CDR2 SQIVND (reference sequence). The CDR3 sequence is 13 residues long. V was pared by 3 bases and J by 4 bases, with 0 bases of the junction left unmatched. Here the CDR3 reads CASSMGLAYEQYF. For the CDR3, the DNA is TGTGCCAGTAGTATGGGACTAGCGTACGAGCAGTACTTC. Supplemented by reference TRBV19 and TRBJ2-7, the full variable domain reads DGGITQSPKYLFRKEGQNVTLSCEQNLNHDAMYWYRQDPGQGLRLIYYSQIVNDFQKGDIAEGYSVSREKKESFPLTVTSAQKNPTAFYLCASSMGLAYEQYFGPGTRLTVT.

The chain carries TRBV7-9 and TRBJ1-4; maybe TRBD1 (5 bases). Trimming took off 5 bases at V and 3 bases at J, with 10 bases between the two ends. The CDR3 runs 14 residues. CDR1 and CDR2 (germline): SEHNR, FQNEAQ (reference sequence). The CDR3 spells CASSHDSPNEKLFF. In DNA, the CDR3 is TGTGCCAGCAGCCATGACAGTCCTAATGAAAAACTGTTTTTT.

Notes on this clone: Other DNA sequences in the sample encode the same CDR3. The chain has TRBV4-1 and TRBJ2-3; TRBD2 aligns across 12 bases. Germline CDR1 is MGHRA and CDR2 is YSYEKL. CDR3 length equals 15 residues. V dropped 4 bases and J dropped 1; count of bases not matched to a gene: 0. CDR3 amino acids: CASSRLAGGTDTQYF. CDR3 coding DNA: TGCGCCAGCAGCCGACTAGCGGGGGGCACAGATACGCAGTATTTT.

The J gene is TRBJ2-7, the V gene TRBV5-6; D unclear. Germline values: CDR1 SGHDT, CDR2 YYEEEE. Deletions cut 2 bases from V and 0 bases from J, with 9 bases between. The CDR3 has 14 residues. Written as DNA, the CDR3 is TGTGCCAGCAGCTTTGTCGACAACTCCTACGAGCAGTACTTC. Its protein product is CASSFVDNSYEQYF.